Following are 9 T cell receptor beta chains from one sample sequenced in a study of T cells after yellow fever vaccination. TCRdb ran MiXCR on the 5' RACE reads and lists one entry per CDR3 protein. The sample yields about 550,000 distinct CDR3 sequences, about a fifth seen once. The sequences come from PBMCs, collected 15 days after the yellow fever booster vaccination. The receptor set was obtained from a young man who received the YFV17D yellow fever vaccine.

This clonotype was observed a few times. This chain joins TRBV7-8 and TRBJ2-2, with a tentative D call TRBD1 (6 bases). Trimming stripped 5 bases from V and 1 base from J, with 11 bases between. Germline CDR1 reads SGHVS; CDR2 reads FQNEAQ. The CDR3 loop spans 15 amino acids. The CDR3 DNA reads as TGTGCCAGCAGCCAGGACAGATTGAACACCGGGGAGCTGTTTTTT. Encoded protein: CASSQDRLNTGELFF.

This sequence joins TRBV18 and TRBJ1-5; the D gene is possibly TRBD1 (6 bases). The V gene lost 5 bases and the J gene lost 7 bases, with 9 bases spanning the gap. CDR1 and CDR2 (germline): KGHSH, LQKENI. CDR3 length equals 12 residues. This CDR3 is CASSSRGQPQHF. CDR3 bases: TGTGCCAGCTCATCTAGGGGGCAGCCCCAGCATTTT.

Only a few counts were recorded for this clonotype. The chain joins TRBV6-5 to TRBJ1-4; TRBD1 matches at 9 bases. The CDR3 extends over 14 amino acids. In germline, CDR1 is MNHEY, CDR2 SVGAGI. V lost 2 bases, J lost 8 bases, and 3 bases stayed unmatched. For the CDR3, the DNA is TGTGCCAGCAGTTACGGGACAGGGACGGAAAAACTGTTTTTT. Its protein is CASSYGTGTEKLFF.

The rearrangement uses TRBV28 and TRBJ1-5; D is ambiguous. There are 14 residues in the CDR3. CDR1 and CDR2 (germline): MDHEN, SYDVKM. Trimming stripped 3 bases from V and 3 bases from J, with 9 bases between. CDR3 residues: CASSFQSSNQPQHF. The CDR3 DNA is TGTGCCAGCAGTTTCCAGTCCTCCAATCAGCCCCAGCATTTT.

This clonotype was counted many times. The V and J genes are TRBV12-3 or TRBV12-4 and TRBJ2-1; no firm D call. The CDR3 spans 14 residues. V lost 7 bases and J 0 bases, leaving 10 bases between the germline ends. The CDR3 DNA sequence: TGTGCCAGCACCGACTTGAGCTCCTACAATGAGCAGTTCTTC. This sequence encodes CASTDLSSYNEQFF.

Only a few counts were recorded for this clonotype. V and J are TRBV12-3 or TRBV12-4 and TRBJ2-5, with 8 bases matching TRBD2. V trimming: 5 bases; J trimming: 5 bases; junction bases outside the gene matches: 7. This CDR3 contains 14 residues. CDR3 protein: CASSTELAAETQYF. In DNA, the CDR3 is TGTGCCAGCAGTACGGAACTAGCGGCGGAGACCCAGTACTTC.

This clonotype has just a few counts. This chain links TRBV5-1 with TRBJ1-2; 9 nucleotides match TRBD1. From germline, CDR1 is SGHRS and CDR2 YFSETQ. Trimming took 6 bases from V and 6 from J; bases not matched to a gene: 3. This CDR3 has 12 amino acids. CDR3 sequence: CASKGQGNGYTF. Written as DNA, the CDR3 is TGCGCCAGCAAGGGACAGGGAAATGGCTACACCTTC.

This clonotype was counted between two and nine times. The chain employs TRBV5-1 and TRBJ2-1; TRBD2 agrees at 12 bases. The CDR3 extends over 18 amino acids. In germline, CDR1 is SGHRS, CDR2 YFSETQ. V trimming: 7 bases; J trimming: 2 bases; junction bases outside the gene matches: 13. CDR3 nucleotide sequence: TGCGCCAGCGGACCAGGCGGGACTAGCGGGCGCACCTACAATGAGCAGTTCTTC. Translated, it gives CASGPGGTSGRTYNEQFF. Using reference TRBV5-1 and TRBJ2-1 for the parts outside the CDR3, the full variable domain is KAGVTQTPRYLIKTRGQQVTLSCSPISGHRSVSWYQQTPGQGLQFLFEYFSETQRNKGNFPGRFSGRQFSNSRSEMNVSTLELGDSALYLCASGPGGTSGRTYNEQFFGPGTRLTVL.

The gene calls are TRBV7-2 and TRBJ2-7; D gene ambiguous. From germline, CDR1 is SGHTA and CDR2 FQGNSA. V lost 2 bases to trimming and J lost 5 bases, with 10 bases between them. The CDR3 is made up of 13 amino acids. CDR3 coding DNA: TGTGCCAGCAGCTTAATGGGTGTTAACGAGCAGTACTTC. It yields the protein CASSLMGVNEQYF.